These T cell receptor beta chains were read from a single sample in a study of regulatory T cells in long-lasting Graves disease. TCRdb reanalysed the multiplex PCR reads using MiXCR and keeps one entry per CDR3 protein. The repertoire holds a few hundred thousand distinct CDR3 sequences, with approximately 25% as singletons. The sequenced sample was peripheral blood mononuclear cells (PBMCs), obtained when the disease was refractory, from a patient treated with antithyroid drugs. The receptors were sampled from a woman aged 40 to 49 with Graves disease. The conserved cysteine and the conserved F or W are not part of the CDR3 here.

length	V	J	CDR3
13	TRBV12-3/TRBV12-4	TRBJ2-2	ASSGTGDNTGELF
14	TRBV28	TRBJ1-3	ASSPRDRYSGNTIY
13	TRBV12-3/TRBV12-4	TRBJ2-7	ASSLTSGSFNEQY
13	TRBV5-1	TRBJ2-1	ASSFRAFSEGEQF
14	TRBV7-2	TRBJ1-1	ASSSSTPGAITEAF
15	TRBV11-3	TRBJ2-1	ASSLGDLAGNYNEQF
14	TRBV6-2/TRBV6-3	TRBJ2-2	ASSWGLAANTGELF
13	TRBV9	TRBJ1-1	ASSVQTNMNTEAF
12	TRBV6-2/TRBV6-3	TRBJ2-7	ASSYRDRGYGQY
12	TRBV2	TRBJ2-5	ASSVSGGVETQY
13	TRBV6-2/TRBV6-3	TRBJ2-7	ASTADLGVPHEQY
11	TRBV28	-	ASSLWGRDEQF
10	TRBV6-1	TRBJ2-7	ASRTGGYEQY
11	TRBV18	TRBJ2-2	ASSPTYTGELF
13	TRBV15	TRBJ2-2	ATSRDRGNTGELF
10	TRBV2	TRBJ1-1	ASSRDDTEAF
13	TRBV7-8	TRBJ2-2	ASSLAVGGTGELF
12	TRBV5-1	TRBJ1-1	ASSFNSVNTEAF
13	TRBV6-1	TRBJ1-5	ASISDSYRNQPQH
11	TRBV12-3/TRBV12-4	TRBJ2-7	ASSLALRGEQY
18	TRBV2	TRBJ2-4	ASSQERRSLAGVGKNIQY
12	TRBV24-1	TRBJ1-2	ATSEDGRTSGYT
12	TRBV6-1	TRBJ1-2	ASSRTTGSTGYT
12	TRBV7-9	TRBJ1-1	ASSHGYGGTEAF
14	TRBV6-5	TRBJ2-2	ASSYYWAGNTGELF
12	TRBV5-1	TRBJ2-7	ASSFTIGGYEQY
13	TRBV20-1	TRBJ2-4	SAFDLRVIQNIQY
10	TRBV19	TRBJ1-1	ASWGGLSEAF
12	TRBV2	TRBJ2-2	ASSKTYRTGELF
16	TRBV28	TRBJ2-7	ASSSAGPDRGPPYEQY
11	TRBV24-1	TRBJ2-5	ATSDPNEETQY
13	TRBV7-9	TRBJ1-2	ASSSKSRGDYGYT
11	TRBV20-1	TRBJ1-5	SAAGQGEILQH
13	TRBV28	TRBJ1-5	ASEGGSRSNQPQH
13	TRBV5-1	TRBJ1-1	ASSLAGQINTEAF
14	TRBV28	TRBJ2-2	ASSLPSRDYTGELF
12	TRBV5-6	TRBJ2-4	ASSATGSGNIQY
16	TRBV27	TRBJ1-1	ASSLRAREWWLDTEAF
12	TRBV15	TRBJ2-2	ATSREGSTGELF
14	TRBV6-1	TRBJ1-5	ASSPQTGYSNQPQH
11	TRBV2	TRBJ1-4	ASWTPRREKLF
14	TRBV10-3	TRBJ2-4	AISRDGGLAKNIQY
19	TRBV28	TRBJ2-7	ASSLWARGRQGALDSYEQY
14	TRBV2	TRBJ2-2	ASSLALGRDAGELF
12	TRBV24-1	TRBJ2-3	ATSDSNRGDTQY
17	TRBV20-1	TRBJ2-5	SARDRRGFRTGGRETQY
14	TRBV11-2	TRBJ2-5	ASSHRDRGLKETQY
12	TRBV10-3	TRBJ2-5	AITPGTDQETQY
15	TRBV25-1	TRBJ2-4	ASSPIQGVGAKNIQY
9	TRBV10-3	TRBJ1-1	AISGMGEAF
12	TRBV2	TRBJ2-5	ASSREAVPATQY
11	TRBV28	TRBJ1-5	ASRVSLHQPQH
12	TRBV28	TRBJ2-3	ASLLAEGTYTQY
15	TRBV7-9	TRBJ2-5	ASSLGAGEPGWETQY
11	TRBV29-1	TRBJ1-6	SVMDSYNSPLH
14	TRBV12-3/TRBV12-4	TRBJ2-1	ASSLSYHVQGTPEF
13	TRBV7-9	TRBJ2-3	ASSLAYSPTDTQY
10	TRBV20-1	TRBJ1-5	SAGTGLQPQH
13	TRBV6-1	TRBJ2-7	ASSEAEGRRREQY
13	TRBV2	TRBJ2-7	ASREKTAFYYEQY